These 9 T cell receptor beta chains share one sample of origin, sequenced in a study of T cell responses to AZD1222 COVID-19 vaccine. The table came from immunoSEQ multiplex PCR; TCRdb's copy has only in-frame clones and leaves some out. This sample has about 150,000 clones; around 85% occur once, and the top ten carry roughly 5%. Source: peripheral blood, taken on day 0 of MenACWY control vaccination. Every receptor here comes from an adult in good health.

The chain carries TRBV11-3 and TRBJ2-3; D is ambiguous. From germline, CDR1 is SGHNT and CDR2 YENEEA. This CDR3 has 14 amino acids. V lost 4 bases and J 0 bases, leaving 8 bases between the germline ends. The CDR3: CASSYPDSTDTQYF. The CDR3 DNA reads TGTGCCAGCAGCTACCCCGATAGCACAGATACGCAGTATTTT.

V and J are TRBV12-3 or TRBV12-4 and TRBJ1-6; D ambiguous. Trimming cost V 5 bases and J 5 bases, with 4 bases left between them. The CDR3 runs 12 residues. The CDR3 region is CASSRNNSPLHF. Here the CDR3 DNA reads TGTGCCAGCAGTCGGAATAATTCACCCCTCCACTTT.

J is TRBJ2-5 and V is TRBV5-1; D is undetermined. The CDR3 totals 14 residues. The germline V and J ends were trimmed by 1 base and 2 bases, with 9 bases remaining between them. Looked up from germline, CDR1 is SGHRS and CDR2 is YFSETQ. The DNA for the CDR3 is TGCGCCAGCAGCTTGCAGGCTTTTCAAGAGACCCAGTACTTC. Translation gives CASSLQAFQETQYF.

The rearrangement links TRBV10-3 to TRBJ2-7, with D perhaps being TRBD1 or TRBD2 (6 bases each). V was pared by 10 bases and J by 3 bases, with 19 bases between. The CDR3 sequence is 14 residues long. Looked up from germline, CDR1 is ENHRY and CDR2 is SYGVKD. The CDR3 DNA reads TGTGCCACGGAAGGAGGGGGTGAGGGCTACGAGCAGTACTTC. Residues: CATEGGGEGYEQYF.

DNA of the CDR3: TGCGCCAGCAGCCCGGCGGGGGAATCGGCAGATACGCAGTATTTT. This gives the protein CASSPAGESADTQYF. The rearrangement uses TRBV5-1 and TRBJ2-3; TRBD2 aligns across 7 bases. The CDR3 extends over 15 amino acids. Germline V gives CDR1 SGHRS, CDR2 YFSETQ. J lost 4 bases, V lost 4 bases, and 9 bases had no gene match.

This chain links TRBV15 with TRBJ1-5; 8 bases line up with TRBD1. V was clipped by 2 bases and J by 7 bases; unmatched bases: 10. There are 16 residues in the CDR3. Per the germline V gene, CDR1 is LNHNV and CDR2 is YYDKDF (reference sequence). CDR3 sequence (DNA): TGTGCCACCAGCAGACCTAGATCGACAGGGGACCAGCCCCAGCATTTT. This translates into CATSRPRSTGDQPQHF.

This clone was seen a single time. This chain connects TRBV29-1 to TRBJ2-1; 10 bases map to TRBD1. The junction had 18 bases not matched to a gene; V was cut back by 7 bases and J by 9 bases. This CDR3 region has 16 residues. Germline V gene lookup returns CDR1 SQVTM and CDR2 ANQGSEA. The CDR3 bases are TGCAGCGCCGCCCTCAGACAGGGGGCGGAAGCGGGTGAGCAGTTCTTC. Its translation is CSAALRQGAEAGEQFF.

The chain uses TRBV6-4 and TRBJ1-2; D remains unclear. V dropped 3 bases and J dropped 8 bases, with 25 bases sitting between them. There are 17 residues in the CDR3. From germline, CDR1 is MRHNA and CDR2 SNTAGT. CDR3 protein: CASSESVAERGVRGYTF. CDR3 DNA: TGTGCCAGCAGTGAATCTGTTGCAGAGAGAGGAGTGCGAGGCTACACCTTC.

A single count supports this clone. The rearrangement links TRBV10-3 to TRBJ2-7; 7 nucleotides line up with TRBD1. The CDR3 is made up of 16 amino acids. The V and J ends lost 3 bases and 2 bases, in that order; junction bases with no gene match: 10. Germline loops: CDR1 ENHRY, CDR2 SYGVKD. CDR3 DNA: TGTGCCATCAGTGATCTCAAGACAGGGCAAACCTACGAGCAGTACTTC. This codes for CAISDLKTGQTYEQYF.